The TCR beta chain described here comes from a study of response to subunit inactivated influenza vaccine (dated by TCRdb to between 2017 and 2018). In terms of the full investigation: Deep quantitative T cell receptor repertoire profiling was used in the study to track responses to a trivalent subunit inactivated influenza vaccine. The research as a whole found: According to the authors, only a limited number of new T cells may be recruited by each seasonal influenza vaccination.

V lost 0 bases and J lost 0 bases, and the count of bases not matched to a germline gene is 10. The CDR1 and CDR2 encoded by the germline V gene are SGDLS and YYNGEE. Measured from the cysteine to the phenylalanine, the CDR3 is 20 residues long. CDR3 DNA is the only sequence kept; it has 60 bases, read in frame from the first base. To prepare the library, RT-PCR was applied. Sequencing took place on an Illumina HiSeq 2500. The public reads were reprocessed in TCRdb via fastp at Q25 and MiXCR, keeping in-frame beta chains. Each CDR3 protein appears once, grouped with its most common genes and DNA. The sample includes roughly 620,000 distinct CDR3 sequences, with about 11% observed a single time. The ten largest clones capture roughly 11% of the sample. In its sample, this clonotype was seen many times. Its antigen has not been determined. No base-level quality is on record; no much larger clone is a single base apart.

The sample was also reused in another study, on T cells expressing NK-cell markers. The other study reports the following: TCR beta cDNA libraries were prepared using 5'RACE template switching, which introduced a universal primer site and unique molecular identifiers. In sorted CD3+CD56+NKG2C+, CD3+CD56+NKG2C- and CD3+CD56-NKG2C+ T-cell subsets from several donors, TCR beta-chain repertoires were profiled. Among the eight sequenced donors, seven were HCMV-seropositive and one was HCMV-seronegative. In several experiments an anti-gammadeltaTCR antibody was added to restrict sorting to alphabetaTCR-expressing T cells. In 5 to 7 donors, the dominant CD3+CD56+NKG2C+ clonotypes were found to rank among the top 10 CD8+ clonotypes and to make up 1.0-7.0% of CD8+ T cells. Those dominant clonotypes were again the most abundant among CD3+CD56-NKG2C+ cells in a few donors, at about 28.3-60.1%. Whether the expanded NKG2C-expressing T cell clones were specific for HCMV antigens was left unclear. The eight sequenced donors were randomly selected healthy volunteers, three men and five women. HCMV-specific IgG was detected in serum with a commercial ELISA kit to determine HCMV serostatus. Peripheral blood mononuclear cells were isolated from blood by Ficoll density gradient centrifugation. For roughly 6 donors, bulk peripheral blood T-cell repertoires were also sequenced from unsorted PBMC. cDNA synthesis was primed from the TCR beta constant segment and was followed by two successive PCR amplification steps. Illumina HiSeq 2000/2500, MiSeq or NextSeq was used to sequence libraries as 2 x 150 bp reads. MIGEC was used to demultiplex reads and group the reads by UMI, and MiTCR was used to assemble and quantify clonotypes. To exclude erroneous sequences, only TCR cDNA sequences supported by at least two reads were retained. The tcR package was used for downstream repertoire analysis, with clonotypes matched between fractions based on CDR3 nucleotide sequence plus V segment. Antigen specificity was annotated against VDJdb with VDJmatch, allowing one amino acid substitution in CDR3.

This specimen was PBMCs from blood, taken on the day of vaccination. The rearrangement joined TRBV9 to TRBJ2-3; TRBD2 aligns with 13 central bases. This TCR derives from a man aged 50 to 59 who received an inactivated influenza vaccine. Donor details come from another sample of the same person, matched by shared clones. This receptor has the CDR3 CASSVDFGTSGVTSTDTQYF. The DNA sequence is given as TGTGCCAGCAGCGTAGATTTCGGGACTAGCGGGGTGACAAGCACAGATACGCAGTATTTT.